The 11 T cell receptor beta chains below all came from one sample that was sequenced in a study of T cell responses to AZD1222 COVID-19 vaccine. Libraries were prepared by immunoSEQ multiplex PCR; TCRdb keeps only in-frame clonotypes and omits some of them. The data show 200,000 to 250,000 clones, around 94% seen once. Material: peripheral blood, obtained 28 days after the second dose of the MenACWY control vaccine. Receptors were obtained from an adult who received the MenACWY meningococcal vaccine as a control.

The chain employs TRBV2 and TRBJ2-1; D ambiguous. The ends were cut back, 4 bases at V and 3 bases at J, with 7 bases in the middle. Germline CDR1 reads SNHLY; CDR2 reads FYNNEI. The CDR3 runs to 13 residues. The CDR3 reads CASSVTNYNEQFF. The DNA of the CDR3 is TGTGCCAGCAGTGTGACCAACTACAATGAGCAGTTCTTC. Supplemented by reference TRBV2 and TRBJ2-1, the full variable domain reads EPEVTQTPSHQVTQMGQEVILRCVPISNHLYFYWYRQILGQKVEFLVSFYNNEISEKSEIFDDQFSVERPDGSNFTLKIRSTKLEDSAMYFCASSVTNYNEQFFGPGTRLTVL.

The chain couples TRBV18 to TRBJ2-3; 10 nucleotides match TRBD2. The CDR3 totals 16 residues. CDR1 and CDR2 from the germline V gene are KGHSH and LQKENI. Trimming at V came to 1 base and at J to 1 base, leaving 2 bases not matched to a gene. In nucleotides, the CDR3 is TGTGCCAGCTCACCACTAGCGGGGGGTGGCACAGATACGCAGTATTTT. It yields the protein CASSPLAGGGTDTQYF.

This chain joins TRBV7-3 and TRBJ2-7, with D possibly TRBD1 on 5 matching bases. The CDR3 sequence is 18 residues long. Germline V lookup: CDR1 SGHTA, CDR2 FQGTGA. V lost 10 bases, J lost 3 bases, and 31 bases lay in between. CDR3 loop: CAIFLLRQGSRELYEQYF. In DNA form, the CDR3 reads TGTGCCATCTTTCTTCTTCGGCAGGGTTCCCGTGAACTCTACGAGCAGTACTTC.

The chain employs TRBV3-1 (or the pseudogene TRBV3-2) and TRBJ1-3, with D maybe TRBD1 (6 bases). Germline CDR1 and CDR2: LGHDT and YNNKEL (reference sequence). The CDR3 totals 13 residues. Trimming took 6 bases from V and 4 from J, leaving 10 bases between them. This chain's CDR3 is CASSPGTGNTIYF. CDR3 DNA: TGTGCCAGCAGTCCCGGGACAGGAAACACCATATATTTT.

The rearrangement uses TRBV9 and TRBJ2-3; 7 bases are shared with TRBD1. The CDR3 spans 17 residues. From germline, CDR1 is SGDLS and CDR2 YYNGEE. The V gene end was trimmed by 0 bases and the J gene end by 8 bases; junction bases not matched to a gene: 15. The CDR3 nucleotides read TGTGCCAGCAGCGTAGATCCCCCGGGACAGATTCGAGTTACGCAGTATTTT. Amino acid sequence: CASSVDPPGQIRVTQYF.

In nucleotides, the CDR3 is TGCGCCAGCAGCTTGGCCAGTCCTTCCTACGAGCAGTACTTC. Its protein is CASSLASPSYEQYF. The gene calls are TRBV5-1 and TRBJ2-7; no clear D gene. V dropped 0 bases and J dropped 1 base, with 8 bases sitting between them. The CDR3 is 14 amino acids. Germline V lookup: CDR1 SGHRS, CDR2 YFSETQ.

The CDR3 DNA is TGTGCCAGCAGTGATTATCCTTCGGTGCAGGGGGGAGGGCAGTACTTC. As protein: CASSDYPSVQGGGQYF. This rearrangement joins TRBV6-1 to TRBJ2-7, with D perhaps TRBD1 (7 bases). Germline values: CDR1 MNHNS, CDR2 SASEGT. V lost 3 bases, J lost 9 bases, and 24 bases lay in between. The CDR3 totals 16 residues.

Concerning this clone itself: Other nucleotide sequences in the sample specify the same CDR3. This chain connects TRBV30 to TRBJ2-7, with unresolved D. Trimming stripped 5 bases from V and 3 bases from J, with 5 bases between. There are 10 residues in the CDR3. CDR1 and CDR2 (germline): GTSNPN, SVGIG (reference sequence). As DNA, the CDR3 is TGTGCCTGGGGAGTCTACGAGCAGTACTTC. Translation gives CAWGVYEQYF.

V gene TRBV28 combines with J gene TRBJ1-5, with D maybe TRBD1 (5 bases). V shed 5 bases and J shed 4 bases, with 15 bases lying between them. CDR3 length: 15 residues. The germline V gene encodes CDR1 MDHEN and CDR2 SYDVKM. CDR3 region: CASSPATAMNQPQHF. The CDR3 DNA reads TGTGCCAGCAGTCCCGCGACAGCAATGAATCAGCCCCAGCATTTT.

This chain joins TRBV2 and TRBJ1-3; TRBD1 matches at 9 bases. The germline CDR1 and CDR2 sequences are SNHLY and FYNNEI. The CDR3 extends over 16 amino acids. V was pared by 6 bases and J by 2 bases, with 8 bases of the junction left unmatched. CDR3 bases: TGTGCCAGCAGCGGACGGACAGGGGACCCTGGAAACACCATATATTTT. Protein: CASSGRTGDPGNTIYF.

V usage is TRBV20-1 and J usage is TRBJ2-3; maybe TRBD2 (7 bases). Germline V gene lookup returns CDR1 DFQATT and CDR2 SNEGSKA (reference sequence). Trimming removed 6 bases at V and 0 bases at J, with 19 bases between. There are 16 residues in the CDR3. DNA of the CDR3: TGCAGTGCGAGTGGGGGGGCTAGCGGAAGCACAGATACGCAGTATTTT. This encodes CSASGGASGSTDTQYF.